Sequencing of this TCR beta chain was carried out in a study of PD-1 blockade in classical Hodgkin lymphoma. The study, taken as a whole, reports: CD4+ TCR diversity, unlike CD8+, rose significantly by C4D1. Newly diagnosed patients and complete responders had comparable diversity at baseline.

Exposure to brentuximab vedotin varied, and each patient had relapsed following autologous stem cell transplantation. Best outcomes ranged across complete response, partial response and progressive disease. About this clone itself: The target antigen is unknown.

The CDR3 loop spans 15 amino acids. The V gene's germline CDR1 is SGHAT and CDR2 FQNNGV. The ends lost 4 bases at V and 5 bases at J; junction bases unmatched: 7. TCRdb's table, derived via immunoSEQ multiplex PCR, lists solely in-frame clones and lacks some. The repertoire consists of some 43,000 clones, with 70% to 90% occurring once and the leading ten covering 5.5% to 6.5%. Specimen: peripheral blood mononuclear cells (PBMCs), collected before the second cycle of nivolumab. The gene calls are TRBV11-2 and TRBJ1-2; 10 bases line up with TRBD1. The source is a human donor with classical Hodgkin lymphoma. CDR3 region: CASSSPGQGKYGYTF. In DNA, the CDR3 is TGTGCCAGCAGCTCACCGGGACAGGGGAAATATGGCTACACCTTC.